This T cell receptor (beta chain) was profiled in a study of type 1 and type 2 diabetes patients. Study-wide context: Across the study, some 20 million paired-end reads were produced. The study, taken as a whole, reports: With limited T2D and control samples, some T1D-only expanded clones may not be T1D-specific.

V gave up 5 bases and J gave up 4 bases, with 21 bases separating them. This CDR3 spans 17 amino acids. Germline lookup yields CDR1 SGHVS and CDR2 FQNEAQ. Comments on this clonotype: Its antigen remains unknown.

Genomic DNA was the PCR template. A primer set of 30 forward and 13 reverse primers amplified the CDR3. One entry per CDR3 protein, called by TCRdb with MiXCR from the multiplex PCR reads. The sample records 270,000 or so distinct CDR3 sequences, more than 40% being singletons. Other autoimmune diseases and infections within the past four weeks excluded donors. Roughly 9.5 milliliters of peripheral blood were collected from each participant. The V gene is TRBV7-8, the J gene TRBJ1-5; TRBD1 might be the D (6 bases). The source is a young man with type 2 diabetes. Sequenced sample: peripheral blood mononuclear cells (PBMCs). CDR3 sequence reads: CASSPALGQQFNQPQHF. Here the CDR3 DNA reads TGTGCCAGCAGCCCGGCGCTCGGACAGCAATTTAATCAGCCCCAGCATTTT.